One and the same sample provided the 12 T cell receptor beta chains below, sequenced in a study of shared clonotypes between healthy human individuals (dated by TCRdb to 2019 to 2021). The library was prepared using the immunoSEQ multiplex PCR assay. The table comes from immuneACCESS by way of TCRdb, which keeps in-frame sequences with V and J called. Part of the clones is missing from these tables; in studies checked, under half for an unresolved V gene and the rest for unknown reasons. The sample table records approximately 940,000 clones; around three quarters of these occur just once. In total, the top ten clones hold 1.5% of the sample. Input material: memory CD4+ T cells sorted from blood. What the cell subset or site label conveys for this sample: CD45RA-negative fraction. These receptors all come from a man younger than 35 in good health.

V gene TRBV7-9 combines with J gene TRBJ2-5; D is unclear. Germline CDR1 is SEHNR and CDR2 is FQNEAQ (reference sequence). The V end was cut by 4 bases, the J end by 7 bases, with 19 bases between. The CDR3 covers 15 residues. The CDR3 loop is CASSSPRTLTGTQYF. CDR3 coding DNA: TGTGCCAGCAGCTCCCCCCGGACCCTTACGGGGACCCAGTACTTC. Together with reference TRBV7-9 and TRBJ2-5, the CDR3 gives the full variable domain: DTGVSQNPRHKITKRGQNVTFRCDPISEHNRLYWYRQTLGQGPEFLTYFQNEAQLEKSRLLSDRFSAERPKGSFSTLEIQRTEQGDSAMYLCASSSPRTLTGTQYFGPGTRLLVL.

The CDR3 loop is CASSLQGYQTDTQYF. CDR3 in DNA: TGTGCCAGCTCACTACAGGGGTATCAGACAGATACGCAGTATTTT. This chain joins TRBV18 and TRBJ2-3, with 7 bases that match TRBD1. The V gene's germline CDR1 is KGHSH and CDR2 LQKENI. Trimming at V came to 4 bases and at J to 3 bases, leaving 7 bases not matched to a gene. This CDR3 is built from 15 residues.

This clone showed up just once. This sample includes further DNA sequences coding for the same CDR3. The chain uses TRBV5-1 and TRBJ2-2, with 14 bases matching TRBD2. V was pared by 0 bases and J by 4 bases, with 2 bases of the junction left unmatched. Germline-derived CDR1 and CDR2 are SGHRS and YFSETQ. CDR3 size: 17 residues. The CDR3 region is CASSLGLAGGPTGELFF. For the CDR3, the DNA is TGCGCCAGCAGCTTGGGACTAGCGGGAGGGCCCACCGGGGAGCTGTTTTTT.

The chain is built from TRBV18 and TRBJ1-2; D gene uncertain. Per germline, CDR1 KGHSH and CDR2 LQKENI. The V gene lost 5 bases and the J gene lost 2 bases, with 9 bases spanning the gap. The CDR3 extends over 13 amino acids. CDR3 nucleotides: TGTGCCAGCTCATCCTCTCCGAACTATGGCTACACCTTC. Translating gives CASSSSPNYGYTF.

The chain is built from TRBV6-6 and TRBJ2-2; 7 nucleotides match TRBD1. The V segment lost 3 bases and the J segment 7 bases; nucleotides outside the gene matches: 5. The germline CDR1 and CDR2 sequences are MNHNY and SVGAGI (reference sequence). The CDR3 is 14 amino acids. CDR3 in amino acids: CASSYQGVGGELFF. The CDR3 DNA reads TGTGCCAGCAGTTATCAGGGGGTGGGCGGGGAGCTGTTTTTT.

The table lists this clone with a few counts. The chain employs TRBV29-1 and TRBJ1-1; 7 nucleotides align to TRBD1. Germline CDR1 is SQVTM and CDR2 is ANQGSEA. CDR3 length: 13 amino acids. V was pared by 7 bases and J by 0 bases, with 5 bases of the junction left unmatched. The CDR3 nucleotides read TGCAGCGCATGGGACAGATTGAACACTGAAGCTTTCTTT. This gives the protein CSAWDRLNTEAFF. Based on the CDR3 plus reference TRBV29-1 and TRBJ1-1, the full variable domain is SAVISQKPSRDICQRGTSLTIQCQVDSQVTMMFWYRQQPGQSLTLIATANQGSEATYESGFVIDKFPISRPNLTFSTLTVSNMSPEDSSIYLCSAWDRLNTEAFFGQGTRLTVV.

This clone showed up just once. CDR3 in amino acids: CASSSKQGAYGYTF. The CDR3 DNA is TGTGCCAGCAGCTCCAAACAGGGGGCGTATGGCTACACCTTC. This sequence joins TRBV5-4 and TRBJ1-2, with 9 bases lining up with TRBD1. The CDR3 covers 14 residues. CDR1 is SGHNT, CDR2 YYREEE, per germline (reference sequence). Germline trimming cut 3 bases from V and 5 bases from J; bases unmatched to any gene: 5.

This clone was picked up many times. The chain couples TRBV7-9 to TRBJ2-2; maybe TRBD2 (7 bases). V lost 11 bases and J 4 bases, leaving 23 bases between the germline ends. Looked up from germline, CDR1 is SEHNR and CDR2 is FQNEAQ (reference sequence). The CDR3 covers 16 residues. DNA for the CDR3: TGTGCCCCAGGGGAAGCGGGACCCTTACCCACCGGGGAGCTGTTTTTT. Translated: CAPGEAGPLPTGELFF.

This sequence joins TRBV5-8 and TRBJ1-1; TRBD1 is a possible D gene (6 bases). The CDR3 has 14 amino acids. Per the germline V gene, CDR1 is SGHTS and CDR2 is YDEGEE. V was trimmed by 2 bases and J by 4 bases, leaving 12 bases between them. This CDR3 reads CASSFEGQPTEAFF. CDR3 DNA: TGTGCCAGCAGCTTTGAAGGACAGCCCACTGAAGCTTTCTTT.

This clone was observed at least ten times. The V and J genes are TRBV9 and TRBJ2-1, with 10 bases fitting TRBD2. The CDR3 consists of 16 residues. CDR1 is SGDLS, CDR2 YYNGEE, per germline. With V trimmed by 4 bases and J by 8 bases, 12 bases remained unmatched. The CDR3 loop is CASSPQAGGPVYEQFF. Written as DNA, the CDR3 is TGTGCCAGCAGCCCTCAAGCGGGAGGGCCCGTATATGAGCAGTTCTTC.

The chain joins TRBV6-5 to TRBJ2-2; a weak D match, TRBD1 (5 bases). CDR3 length equals 15 residues. V lost 8 bases and J lost 3, with 16 bases in between. CDR1 MNHEY and CDR2 SVGAGI come from the germline V gene. The CDR3 loop is CASAYGRADTGELFF. The DNA for the CDR3 is TGTGCCAGCGCGTACGGCAGGGCCGACACCGGGGAGCTGTTTTTT.

The genes are TRBV15 and TRBJ2-7; 12 bases match TRBD1. V was pared by 5 bases and J by 4 bases, with 3 bases of the junction left unmatched. The CDR3 loop spans 14 amino acids. Germline CDR1 LNHNV, CDR2 YYDKDF (reference sequence). The CDR3 region has the DNA TGTGCCACCAGCCGGGACAGGGGGCTTTACGAGCAGTACTTC. Translated, it gives CATSRDRGLYEQYF.